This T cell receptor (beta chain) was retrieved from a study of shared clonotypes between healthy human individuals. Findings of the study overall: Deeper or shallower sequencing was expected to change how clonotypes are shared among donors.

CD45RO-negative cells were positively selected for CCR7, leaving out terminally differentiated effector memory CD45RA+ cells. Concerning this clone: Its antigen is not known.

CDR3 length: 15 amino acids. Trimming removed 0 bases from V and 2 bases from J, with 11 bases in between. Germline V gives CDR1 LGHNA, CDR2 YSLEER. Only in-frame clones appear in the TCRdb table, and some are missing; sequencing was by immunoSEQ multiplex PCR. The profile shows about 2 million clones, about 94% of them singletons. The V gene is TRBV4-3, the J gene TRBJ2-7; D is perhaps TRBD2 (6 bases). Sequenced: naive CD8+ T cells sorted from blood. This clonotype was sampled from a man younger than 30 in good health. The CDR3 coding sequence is TGCGCCAGCAGCCAAGACGTCGGGAGTGCCTACGAGCAGTACTTC. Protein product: CASSQDVGSAYEQYF.